The rows below give T cell receptor beta chains drawn from one sample of a study of pediatric ulcerative colitis. Here immunoSEQ multiplex PCR was the method, and the copy in TCRdb shows in-frame clones only, minus some. This table holds 30,000 to 40,000 clones, over 70% found once. The sequencing input was gut tissue. All receptors come from a boy aged 5-17 years with severe ulcerative colitis. Both conserved end residues are part of each CDR3. The D gene is left open where the match is weak. Not all rows give a size; the values are once, few, many and, for expanded clones, a class.

V	D	size	J	CDR3	DNA
TRBV9	-	-	TRBJ2-1	CASSVRQDFHNEQFF	TGTGCCAGCAGCGTTAGACAGGACTTTCACAATGAGCAGTTCTTC
TRBV29-1	-	-	TRBJ2-7	CSVASGTALAYEQYF	TGCAGCGTTGCCTCCGGGACGGCGTTGGCCTACGAGCAGTACTTC
TRBV4-1	TRBD2	few	TRBJ2-5	CASSLTGGGLETQYF	TGCGCCAGCAGCCTTACAGGCGGGGGGCTGGAGACCCAGTACTTC
TRBV6-1	-	-	TRBJ2-7	CASSQRGVYEQYF	TGTGCCAGCAGCCAGAGGGGCGTCTACGAGCAGTACTTC
TRBV5-6	-	-	TRBJ1-2	CASSSYQSANYGYTF	TGTGCCAGCAGCTCCTATCAGTCAGCTAACTATGGCTACACCTTC
TRBV25-1	TRBD2	-	TRBJ2-7	CASSDSGGYYEQYF	TGTGCCAGCAGTGATAGCGGGGGTTACTACGAGCAGTACTTC
TRBV7-9	-	-	TRBJ2-2	CASSRDPHTGELFF	TGTGCCAGCAGCCGAGACCCACACACCGGGGAGCTGTTTTTT
TRBV6-5	-	-	TRBJ2-2	CASSYSGSSSGELFF	TGTGCCAGCAGTTACTCTGGCTCGAGTTCCGGGGAGCTGTTTTTT
TRBV28	TRBD1	-	TRBJ1-2	CASSTLTGVDYGYTF	TGTGCCAGCAGTACCTTGACAGGGGTAGACTATGGCTACACCTTC
TRBV7-8	-	-	TRBJ1-4	CASLKGEKLFF	TGTGCCAGCCTAAAAGGTGAAAAACTGTTTTTT
TRBV28	TRBD1	-	TRBJ2-7	CASSFGTALSYEQYF	TGTGCCAGCAGTTTCGGGACAGCCCTCTCCTACGAGCAGTACTTC
TRBV7-6	-	-	TRBJ2-5	CASSPSGAHQETQYF	TGTGCCAGCAGCCCTAGTGGGGCCCACCAAGAGACCCAGTACTTC
TRBV28	-	-	TRBJ1-2	CASSKQSYTF	TGTGCCAGCAGCAAACAAAGCTACACCTTC
TRBV11-2	-	-	TRBJ1-2	CASSLRPRTASIGYTF	TGTGCCAGCAGCTTAAGGCCTCGGACAGCCTCTATTGGCTACACCTTC
TRBV25-1	-	-	TRBJ2-1	CASSVLSGGAYNEQFF	TGTGCCAGCAGTGTCCTTAGTGGGGGGGCTTACAATGAGCAGTTCTTC
TRBV2	-	-	TRBJ2-5	CASSDVPKETQYF	TGTGCCAGCAGTGATGTCCCAAAAGAGACCCAGTACTTC